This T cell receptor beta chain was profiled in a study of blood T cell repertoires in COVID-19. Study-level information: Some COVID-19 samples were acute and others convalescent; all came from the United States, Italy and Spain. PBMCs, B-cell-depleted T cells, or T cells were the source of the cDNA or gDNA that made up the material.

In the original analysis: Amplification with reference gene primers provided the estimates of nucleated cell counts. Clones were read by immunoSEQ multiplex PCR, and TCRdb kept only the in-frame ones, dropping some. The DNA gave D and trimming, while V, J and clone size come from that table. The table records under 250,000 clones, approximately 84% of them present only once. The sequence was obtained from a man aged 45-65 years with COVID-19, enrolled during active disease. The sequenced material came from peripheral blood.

CDR3 sequence reads: CAISESSGRATYNEQFF. In DNA form, the CDR3 reads TGTGCCATCAGTGAGTCAAGTGGGAGGGCCACCTACAATGAGCAGTTCTTC. The V call is TRBV10-3, the J call TRBJ2-1; the match to TRBD2 covers 7 bases. Germline V gene data show CDR1 as ENHRY and CDR2 as SYGVKD. After removal of 0 bases from V and 2 bases from J, the junction contained 7 bases not matched to a gene. The CDR3 sequence is 17 residues long.